Described below is a single T cell receptor (beta chain) sequence and its context. The sample belongs to a study of blood T cell repertoires in COVID-19. Sequenced by immunoSEQ multiplex PCR; TCRdb stores in-frame clones only, minus some. The data show 95,000 to 150,000 clones, 85% seen once. The CDR3 consists of 12 residues. Trimming pared 2 bases from V and 6 bases from J, leaving 7 bases between. Germline V gene sequence: CDR1 MNHNS, CDR2 SASEGT. The sample was peripheral blood. This rearrangement joins TRBV6-1 to TRBJ1-1; D not resolved. The TCR sequence derives from an elderly man with active or convalescent COVID-19. The CDR3 region has the DNA TGTGCCAGCAGTGAACGGTCTGCTGAAGCTTTCTTT. This sequence encodes CASSERSAEAFF.